The 24 T cell receptor beta chains listed next were all sequenced from one sample in a study of shared clonotypes between healthy human individuals (dated by TCRdb to 2020 to 2021). Libraries were built with the immunoSEQ multiplex PCR assay. Imported from immuneACCESS, the table was reduced by TCRdb to in-frame sequences with V and J called. These copies leave out some clones; in studies compared against another copy, an unresolved V gene accounts for under half, and the cause of the remainder is not known. This sample is represented by a few million clones; more than 80% of them were singletons. Roughly 0.13% of the sample belongs to the ten largest clones. Sequencing was performed on naive CD4+ T cells sorted from blood. Read against the paper, the sample's cell subset or site label means: CD45RA+ positively selected. Every receptor here comes from a man aged 18 to 29 in good health.

The chain recombines TRBV11-2 with TRBJ2-6; D gene ambiguous. Deletions cut 0 bases from V and 0 bases from J, with 3 bases between. This CDR3 is built from 15 residues. Germline V CDR1 and CDR2: SGHAT, FQNNGV. The CDR3 nucleotides read TGTGCCAGCAGCTTAGATCCCTCTGGGGCCAACGTCCTGACTTTC. Translating gives CASSLDPSGANVLTF.

Turning to this clone: Other DNA sequences of this sample code for an identical CDR3. The rearrangement uses TRBV2 and TRBJ2-7; D possibly corresponds to TRBD1 (7 bases). Trimming shortened V by 8 bases and J by 2 bases, and 13 bases separated the two germline ends. CDR3 length: 13 residues. From germline, CDR1 is SNHLY and CDR2 FYNNEI. The chain's CDR3 is CASRGDSTYEQYF. CDR3 bases: TGTGCCAGCCGCGGGGACAGTACCTACGAGCAGTACTTC.

The J gene is TRBJ2-5, the V gene TRBV19; 9 nucleotides match TRBD1. The CDR3 sequence is 14 residues long. The germline V gene encodes CDR1 LNHDA and CDR2 SQIVND (reference sequence). The trim removed 9 bases at V and 6 bases at J, leaving 11 bases unmatched. CDR3 bases: TGTGCCAGCAACAAGGACAGGGGAGCTAAGACCCAGTACTTC. Translated: CASNKDRGAKTQYF.

The chain combines TRBV7-2 with TRBJ1-6, with a tentative D call TRBD1 (5 bases). The CDR3 extends over 17 amino acids. V was cut by 2 bases and J by 0 bases, with 11 bases left in between. In germline, CDR1 is SGHTA, CDR2 FQGNSA. The CDR3 region has the DNA TGTGCCAGCAGCTTACCAGGGAAGGGCTCCTATAATTCACCCCTCCACTTT. The encoded protein is CASSLPGKGSYNSPLHF.

V is TRBV10-1 and J is TRBJ2-1, with 10 bases that match TRBD2. This CDR3 contains 18 residues. Per germline, CDR1 WNHNN and CDR2 SYGVQD (reference sequence). Trimming cost V 0 bases and J 1 base; bases outside gene matches: 6. Written as DNA, the CDR3 is TGCGCCAGCAGTGAGTCTCCAGCGGGAGGGCCATCCTACAATGAGCAGTTCTTC. This encodes CASSESPAGGPSYNEQFF.

The rearrangement links TRBV5-1 to TRBJ2-1; 13 positions agree with TRBD2. Germline V gene data show CDR1 as SGHRS and CDR2 as YFSETQ. CDR3 length: 17 amino acids. Trimming cost V 6 bases and J 3 bases; bases outside gene matches: 9. CDR3: CASTPRGLAGLYNEQFF. The CDR3 DNA sequence: TGCGCCAGCACCCCCCGGGGACTAGCGGGACTCTACAATGAGCAGTTCTTC.

Details on this clone: Within the sample, other DNA sequences also encode this same CDR3. The rearrangement links TRBV7-3 to TRBJ1-3; D is unclear. The CDR3 totals 13 residues. Per germline, CDR1 SGHTA and CDR2 FQGTGA. V lost 2 bases and J 3 bases, leaving 5 bases between the germline ends. CDR3: CASSLSRGNTIYF. The CDR3 nucleotides are TGTGCCAGCAGCTTATCCCGTGGAAACACCATATATTTT.

This clone was observed once. The same CDR3 can be traced to other DNA sequences in this sample. The rearrangement links TRBV5-1 to TRBJ2-5; the D gene could be TRBD1 or TRBD2 (5 bases each). V lost 4 bases and J 5 bases, leaving 12 bases between the germline ends. Germline values: CDR1 SGHRS, CDR2 YFSETQ. The CDR3 is 13 residues long. The CDR3 here is CASSGGPGETQYF. The CDR3 region has the DNA TGCGCCAGCAGCGGGGGACCAGGGGAGACCCAGTACTTC.

V usage is TRBV7-9 and J usage is TRBJ2-5; tentatively, D is TRBD1 (5 bases). Trimming left V 5 bases short and J 5 bases short, with 18 bases between. The germline gives CDR1 SEHNR, CDR2 FQNEAQ (reference sequence). The CDR3 spans 15 residues. The CDR3 DNA reads as TGTGCCAGCAGCCTCTCCCGTGGGGCTGGGGAGACCCAGTACTTC. This gives the protein CASSLSRGAGETQYF.

The J gene is TRBJ2-2, the V gene TRBV6-4, with 8 bases matching TRBD1. CDR1 and CDR2 (germline): MRHNA, SNTAGT. This CDR3 is built from 16 residues. J was trimmed by 6 bases and V by 2 bases; bases with no gene match: 8. The CDR3 DNA reads TGTGCCAGCAGTGACCAGGGGGCAGTACCCTCCGGGGAGCTGTTTTTT. This sequence encodes CASSDQGAVPSGELFF.

The chain links TRBV5-1 to TRBJ2-4, with TRBD2 identical over 11 bases. The germline V gene encodes CDR1 SGHRS and CDR2 YFSETQ. The trim removed 4 bases at V and 0 bases at J, leaving 12 bases unmatched. The CDR3 is 19 residues long. CDR3 residues: CASSTRNGTSGLAKNIQYF. For the CDR3, the DNA is TGCGCCAGCAGCACGCGAAACGGGACTAGCGGTCTAGCCAAAAACATTCAGTACTTC.

V is TRBV25-1 and J is TRBJ1-2; D remains unclear. The germline gives CDR1 MGHDK, CDR2 SYGVNS. This CDR3 is built from 15 residues. Trimming stripped 2 bases from V and 7 bases from J, with 17 bases between. In DNA form, the CDR3 reads TGTGCCAGCAGTGAACCGAGGGCCCCAGGTTCTGGCTACACCTTC. This gives the protein CASSEPRAPGSGYTF.

This rearrangement joins TRBV5-8 to TRBJ2-3; the match to TRBD2 covers 12 bases. J gave up 4 bases and V 4 bases, and 7 bases lay outside the gene matches. Germline-derived CDR1 and CDR2 are SGHTS and YDEGEE. The CDR3 length is 16 residues. The CDR3 reads CASSPRLAGVADTQYF. CDR3 nucleotides: TGTGCCAGCAGCCCCAGACTAGCGGGAGTGGCAGATACGCAGTATTTT.

Of note for this clone: Other DNA sequences in the sample encode the same CDR3. The V gene is TRBV4-1, the J gene TRBJ2-3, with D perhaps matching TRBD2 (5 bases). The CDR3 has 13 residues. V was clipped by 1 base and J by 3 bases, with 5 bases between them. Germline V gene lookup returns CDR1 MGHRA and CDR2 YSYEKL. The CDR3 region is CASSQGTTDTQYF. The DNA for the CDR3 is TGCGCCAGCAGCCAAGGGACTACAGATACGCAGTATTTT.

Note on this clone: Additional DNA sequences in this sample encode the identical CDR3. V and J are TRBV18 and TRBJ2-6; 7 nucleotides agree with TRBD2. V lost 3 bases, J lost 2 bases, and 1 base stayed unmatched. Germline V gene lookup returns CDR1 KGHSH and CDR2 LQKENI. The CDR3 covers 15 residues. CDR3 loop: CASSPGLAGANVLTF. CDR3 sequence (DNA): TGTGCCAGCTCACCCGGACTAGCTGGGGCCAACGTCCTGACTTTC.

The table lists this clone with a count of one. CDR3 sequence: CASSLAGAEGNTIYF. CDR3 nucleotides: TGTGCCAGCAGCTTAGCGGGGGCCGAGGGAAACACCATATATTTT. V usage is TRBV11-2 and J usage is TRBJ1-3, with D tentatively TRBD1 (6 bases). This CDR3 has 15 amino acids. The V and J ends lost 1 base and 4 bases respectively, with 11 bases between them. Germline V gene sequence: CDR1 SGHAT, CDR2 FQNNGV.

The rearrangement joins TRBV28 to TRBJ2-7; possible D gene TRBD1, 5 bases. V lost 8 bases, J lost 1 base, and 12 bases lay in between. Germline CDR1 is MDHEN and CDR2 is SYDVKM. The CDR3 covers 13 residues. The CDR3 protein is CASGAGISYEQYF. CDR3 sequence (DNA): TGTGCCAGCGGGGCAGGGATATCCTACGAGCAGTACTTC. Using reference TRBV28 and TRBJ2-7 for the parts outside the CDR3, the full variable domain is DVKVTQSSRYLVKRTGEKVFLECVQDMDHENMFWYRQDPGLGLRLIYFSYDVKMKEKGDIPEGYSVSREKKERFSLILESASTNQTSMYLCASGAGISYEQYFGPGTRLTVT.

The chain uses TRBV7-2 and TRBJ2-1; TRBD2 matches 8 bases. The V segment lost 10 bases and the J segment 1 base; nucleotides outside the gene matches: 9. The CDR3 totals 15 residues. The germline V gene encodes CDR1 SGHTA and CDR2 FQGNSA. The CDR3 DNA reads as TGTGCCACCGCGACGCGGGAGGAATCCTACAATGAGCAGTTCTTC. Protein product: CATATREESYNEQFF.

The chain combines TRBV10-3 with TRBJ2-1, with 7 bases matching TRBD2. Germline trimming cut 4 bases from V and 9 bases from J; bases unmatched to any gene: 12. The CDR3 runs to 15 residues. Germline V gives CDR1 ENHRY, CDR2 SYGVKD. CDR3 DNA: TGTGCCATCAGTGCCCAGGGCGGGAGCGCCGGTGAGCAGTTCTTC. It encodes CAISAQGGSAGEQFF.

This chain joins TRBV6-6 and TRBJ1-3; D gene ambiguous. With 7 bases removed from V and 4 bases from J, the gap between germline ends came to 11 bases. Per the germline V gene, CDR1 is MNHNY and CDR2 is SVGAGI (reference sequence). This CDR3 spans 13 amino acids. The CDR3 region has the DNA TGTGCCAGCAACCTAATACAGGGAAACACCATATATTTT. It codes for CASNLIQGNTIYF.

The chain uses TRBV2 and TRBJ2-3; a possible D gene is TRBD2 (6 bases). V lost 4 bases, J lost 1 base, and 12 bases lay in between. The CDR3 runs 15 residues. Germline V gene sequence: CDR1 SNHLY, CDR2 FYNNEI. CDR3 DNA: TGTGCCAGCAGTGGTAGGGCTAGCGGCACAGATACGCAGTATTTT. Residues: CASSGRASGTDTQYF.

The chain links TRBV5-4 to TRBJ1-3; 7 bases agree with TRBD1. After removal of 3 bases from V and 2 bases from J, the junction contained 5 bases not matched to a gene. Germline lookup yields CDR1 SGHNT and CDR2 YYREEE (reference sequence). CDR3 length: 15 residues. Here the CDR3 reads CASSSGTETGNTIYF. As DNA, the CDR3 is TGTGCCAGCAGCTCCGGGACAGAAACTGGAAACACCATATATTTT.

The chain carries TRBV7-9 and TRBJ2-2; no definite D call. Germline lookup yields CDR1 SEHNR and CDR2 FQNEAQ (reference sequence). Trimming removed 0 bases at V and 3 bases at J, with 11 bases between. The CDR3 extends over 16 amino acids. The CDR3: CASSLAQGSHTGELFF. CDR3 bases: TGTGCCAGCAGCTTAGCGCAAGGATCCCACACCGGGGAGCTGTTTTTT.

The V call is TRBV30, the J call TRBJ2-5; tentative D call: TRBD1 (5 bases). The CDR3 spans 17 residues. Trimming left V 0 bases short and J 1 base short, with 18 bases between. CDR1 is GTSNPN and CDR2 is SVGIG in the germline V gene (reference sequence). CDR3 coding DNA: TGTGCCTGGAGTGTAATGGGTATTGGGGCCACCCAAGAGACCCAGTACTTC. Its translation: CAWSVMGIGATQETQYF.